One and the same sample provided the 8 T cell receptor beta chains below, sequenced in a study of blood T cell dynamics during melanoma immunotherapy. Data came from immunoSEQ multiplex PCR; TCRdb stores just in-frame clones and leaves some out. The table shows 25,000 to 35,000 clones, with around four fifths occurring only once. Noted time point: week 3, after first cycle of checkpoint inhibitor. Source: blood, taken from a patient treated with checkpoint blockade. These receptors were taken from a human donor with melanoma.

This chain joins TRBV7-2 and TRBJ2-3, with TRBD2 identical over 7 bases. Per germline, CDR1 SGHTA and CDR2 FQGNSA. CDR3 length equals 17 residues. With 4 bases clipped from V and 0 bases from J, the junction kept 10 bases outside the gene matches. The CDR3 nucleotides are TGTGCCAGCAGCTCGCCCGGGACTACCTTTAGCACAGATACGCAGTATTTT. Its protein is CASSSPGTTFSTDTQYF.

The chain links TRBV2 to TRBJ2-1, with TRBD1 matching over 9 bases. Trimming at V came to 6 bases and at J to 6 bases, leaving 9 bases not matched to a gene. In germline, CDR1 is SNHLY, CDR2 FYNNEI. The CDR3 length is 15 residues. As DNA, the CDR3 is TGTGCCAGCAGCAAAGGACAGGGGCAATCCAATGAGCAGTTCTTC. Residues: CASSKGQGQSNEQFF. Together with reference TRBV2 and TRBJ2-1, the CDR3 gives the full variable domain: EPEVTQTPSHQVTQMGQEVILRCVPISNHLYFYWYRQILGQKVEFLVSFYNNEISEKSEIFDDQFSVERPDGSNFTLKIRSTKLEDSAMYFCASSKGQGQSNEQFFGPGTRLTVL.

This chain links TRBV6-1 with TRBJ1-3, with D uncertain. V shed 4 bases and J shed 5 bases, with 9 bases lying between them. The CDR3 is 13 residues long. From germline, CDR1 is MNHNS and CDR2 SASEGT. CDR3: CASSVAERNTIYF. In DNA form, the CDR3 reads TGTGCCAGCAGTGTGGCGGAAAGAAACACCATATATTTT.

The V and J genes are TRBV6-6 and TRBJ2-5, with 11 bases identical to TRBD1. Looked up from germline, CDR1 is MNHNY and CDR2 is SVGAGI (reference sequence). The CDR3 spans 15 residues. The ends lost 6 bases at V and 4 bases at J; junction bases unmatched: 7. The CDR3, as DNA: TGTGCCAGCAGGCAAGGGACAGGGGGTGGAGAGACCCAGTACTTC. Translation: CASRQGTGGGETQYF.

The V and J genes are TRBV5-1 and TRBJ1-1; D is perhaps TRBD1 (5 bases). Germline V gene lookup returns CDR1 SGHRS and CDR2 YFSETQ. The length of the CDR3 is 16 residues. Trimming removed 0 bases from V and 0 bases from J, with 12 bases in between. For the CDR3, the DNA is TGCGCCAGCAGCTTGGCCAGGGAGGGTATGAACACTGAAGCTTTCTTT. Translation: CASSLAREGMNTEAFF.

This rearrangement joins TRBV6-5 to TRBJ2-4; 7 bases line up with TRBD1. CDR1 and CDR2 from the germline V gene are MNHEY and SVGAGI. V gave up 7 bases and J gave up 1 base; unmatched junction bases: 7. CDR3 length: 15 amino acids. The CDR3 here is CASTDSQGAKNIQYF. CDR3 coding DNA: TGTGCCAGCACCGATTCACAGGGGGCCAAAAACATTCAGTACTTC.

The chain combines TRBV14 with TRBJ2-5; 8 positions agree with TRBD1. Germline CDR1 is SGHDN and CDR2 is FVKESK. The trim removed 4 bases at V and 4 bases at J, leaving 11 bases unmatched. CDR3 length equals 16 residues. The CDR3 DNA reads TGTGCCAGCAGCCGCACAGGGGGGAGTGGGTCAGAGACCCAGTACTTC. Its protein product is CASSRTGGSGSETQYF.

This CDR3 is CASSPRLGGWTYNEQFF. The CDR3 DNA sequence: TGTGCCAGCAGCCCCCGTTTGGGGGGATGGACCTACAATGAGCAGTTCTTC. This chain connects TRBV7-9 to TRBJ2-1; TRBD2 is a possible D gene (6 bases). Looked up from germline, CDR1 is SEHNR and CDR2 is FQNEAQ (reference sequence). V lost 5 bases to trimming and J lost 2 bases, with 19 bases between them. This CDR3 spans 17 amino acids.